This T cell receptor (beta chain) was recovered during a study of shared clonotypes between healthy human individuals. In germline, CDR1 is SGHAT, CDR2 FQDESV (reference sequence). J lost 6 bases, V lost 5 bases, and 13 bases had no gene match. The CDR3 is made up of 17 amino acids. Each cell subset's genomic DNA was divided evenly among several immunoSEQ plates. The replicate PCRs on unsorted PBMC were given around 0.3 ug DNA, which is 27,000 or so T cell genomes. TCRdb's table, derived via immunoSEQ multiplex PCR, lists solely in-frame clones and lacks some. The sample comprises some 450,000 clones, approximately 77% of which are singletons, and approximately 12% rests with the top ten. Within Nashville, Tennessee resided all donors, each a Caucasian adult.

The origin of this receptor is a middle-aged woman in good health. Some clones in this sample may be carry-over from other donors' samples. The sequenced sample was PBMCs. The chain joins TRBV11-1 to TRBJ2-2, with TRBD2 matching over 9 bases. CDR3 sequence: CASSRVGSGSDAGELFF. The CDR3 nucleotides are TGTGCCAGCAGCAGGGTTGGTAGCGGGAGTGATGCCGGGGAGCTGTTTTTT. Drawing the rest from reference TRBV11-1 and TRBJ2-2, the complete variable domain is EAEVAQSPRYKITEKSQAVAFWCDPISGHATLYWYRQILGQGPELLVQFQDESVVDDSQLPKDRFSAERLKGVDSTLKIQPAELGDSAMYLCASSRVGSGSDAGELFFGEGSRLTVL.